Listed below are T cell receptor beta chains from one sample, sequenced in a study of T cell therapy after organ transplantation. The repertoire was sequenced with immunoSEQ multiplex PCR; TCRdb's copy has only in-frame clones and lacks some. Of around 50,000 clones in the sample, 94% were seen once. The antigens for these receptors are not known. The sample consisted of CD8+ T cells from blood, taken before autologous CMV-specific T cell therapy. The receptors here all came from a human patient who had received a solid organ transplant and had CMV disease. Both conserved end residues are part of each CDR3. D genes are given only for firm matches. Clone size is given for some rows only: seen once, a few or many times, or a class if the clone is expanded.

D: -; size: -; J: TRBJ1-6; V: TRBV4-3; CDR3: CASSQERSTSSYNSPLHF; DNA: TGCGCCAGCAGCCAAGAACGTTCCACGAGCTCCTATAATTCACCCCTCCACTTT
D: TRBD1; size: -; J: TRBJ1-2; V: TRBV18; CDR3: CASSPPTGRPYGYTF; DNA: TGTGCCAGCTCACCACCGACAGGGCGGCCCTATGGCTACACCTTC
D: -; size: -; J: TRBJ2-2; V: TRBV14; CDR3: CASSQVFTGELFF; DNA: TGTGCCAGCAGCCAAGTGTTCACCGGGGAGCTGTTTTTT
D: -; size: -; J: TRBJ1-1; V: TRBV30; CDR3: CAWMGSNTEAFF; DNA: TGTGCCTGGATGGGCAGCAACACTGAAGCTTTCTTT
D: -; size: -; J: TRBJ2-7; V: TRBV6-6; CDR3: CASSYSISEQYF; DNA: TGTGCCAGCAGTTACTCGATCTCCGAGCAGTACTTC
D: -; size: -; J: TRBJ2-7; V: TRBV9; CDR3: CASSVGGDPYEQYF; DNA: TGTGCCAGCAGCGTAGGAGGAGACCCGTACGAGCAGTACTTC
D: -; size: -; J: TRBJ2-1; V: TRBV7-8; CDR3: CASSLVQGSYNEQFF; DNA: TGTGCCAGCAGCTTAGTTCAGGGTTCCTACAATGAGCAGTTCTTC
D: TRBD2; size: -; J: TRBJ2-2; V: TRBV4-2; CDR3: CASSHLTSGIPNTGELFF; DNA: TGTGCCAGCAGCCATTTGACTAGCGGCATACCGAACACCGGGGAGCTGTTTTTT
D: -; size: once; J: TRBJ2-7; V: TRBV2; CDR3: CASSKGLHYEQYF; DNA: TGTGCCAGCAGCAAGGGACTCCACTACGAGCAGTACTTC
D: TRBD1; size: -; J: TRBJ1-1; V: TRBV7-8; CDR3: CASSRGTAARTEAFF; DNA: TGTGCCAGCAGCCGCGGGACAGCCGCCCGCACTGAAGCTTTCTTT
D: -; size: -; J: TRBJ2-1; V: TRBV5-6; CDR3: CASSLYSQGEEFF; DNA: TGTGCCAGCAGCTTGTATAGTCAGGGTGAGGAGTTCTTC
D: -; size: -; J: TRBJ1-2; V: TRBV6-1; CDR3: CASSEGYRTYGYTF; DNA: TGTGCCAGCAGTGAAGGTTACAGAACCTATGGCTACACCTTC
D: -; size: -; J: TRBJ2-3; V: TRBV2; CDR3: CASSETRHWADTQYF; DNA: TGTGCCAGCAGTGAAACCCGTCACTGGGCAGATACGCAGTATTTT
D: -; size: -; J: TRBJ1-1; V: TRBV15; CDR3: CATSRDGGMNTEAFF; DNA: TGTGCCACCAGCAGAGATGGGGGCATGAACACTGAAGCTTTCTTT
D: -; size: -; J: TRBJ1-2; V: TRBV2; CDR3: CASGSPETAPSYTF; DNA: TGTGCCAGCGGCTCTCCTGAGACAGCACCCTCCTACACCTTC
D: -; size: -; J: TRBJ1-2; V: TRBV5-1; CDR3: CASSLAEGAGYTF; DNA: TGCGCCAGCAGCTTGGCCGAAGGAGCTGGCTACACCTTC
D: -; size: -; J: TRBJ2-3; V: TRBV19; CDR3: CASSIVASVAADTQYF; DNA: TGTGCCAGTAGTATAGTGGCTAGTGTAGCAGCAGATACGCAGTATTTT
D: -; size: -; J: TRBJ1-1; V: TRBV27; CDR3: CASSLSAGNLNTEAFF; DNA: TGTGCCAGCAGTTTATCGGCCGGGAACTTGAACACTGAAGCTTTCTTT
D: -; size: -; J: TRBJ1-1; V: TRBV11-2; CDR3: CASSSGTEAFF; DNA: TGTGCCAGCAGCTCCGGCACTGAAGCTTTCTTT
D: TRBD2; size: -; J: TRBJ2-5; V: TRBV19; CDR3: CASSGGTSAQETQYF; DNA: TGTGCCAGTAGTGGGGGGACTAGCGCCCAAGAGACCCAGTACTTC
D: TRBD1; size: -; J: TRBJ1-1; V: TRBV30; CDR3: CAGGTGVGTEAFF; DNA: TGTGCCGGGGGGACAGGGGTTGGCACTGAAGCTTTCTTT
D: -; size: few; J: TRBJ1-1; V: TRBV7-6; CDR3: CASSLGSEAFF; DNA: TGTGCCAGCAGCTTAGGGAGCGAAGCTTTCTTT
D: -; size: -; J: TRBJ1-1; V: TRBV5-1; CDR3: CASSEENRDTEAFF; DNA: TGCGCCAGCAGCGAGGAAAACAGGGACACTGAAGCTTTCTTT
D: TRBD2; size: -; J: TRBJ2-5; V: TRBV11-2; CDR3: CASSLVTSGRAGETQYF; DNA: TGTGCCAGCAGCTTAGTTACTAGCGGGAGGGCCGGGGAGACCCAGTACTTC
D: -; size: -; J: TRBJ2-3; V: TRBV23-1; CDR3: CASSQSRHRDTDTQYF; DNA: TGCGCCAGCAGTCAATCTCGTCACAGAGACACAGATACGCAGTATTTT
D: -; size: once; J: TRBJ1-2; V: TRBV5-4; CDR3: CASSLAVGAYYGYTF; DNA: TGTGCCAGCAGCTTGGCGGTGGGGGCGTACTATGGCTACACCTTC
D: -; size: -; J: TRBJ2-2; V: TRBV7-8; CDR3: CASSSIDPNTGELFF; DNA: TGTGCCAGCAGCTCTATCGATCCGAACACCGGGGAGCTGTTTTTT
D: TRBD2; size: -; J: TRBJ2-3; V: TRBV13; CDR3: CASSLTKPGLAATDTQYF; DNA: TGTGCCAGCAGCCTAACTAAACCTGGACTAGCGGCCACAGATACGCAGTATTTT
D: -; size: -; J: TRBJ2-7; V: TRBV4-2; CDR3: CASSQGPSYEQYF; DNA: TGTGCCAGCAGCCAAGGTCCGAGCTACGAGCAGTACTTC
D: -; size: -; J: TRBJ2-1; V: TRBV25-1; CDR3: CASSETQGRVYNEQFF; DNA: TGTGCCAGCAGTGAAACTCAGGGGAGGGTCTACAATGAGCAGTTCTTC
D: TRBD1; size: -; J: TRBJ1-2; V: TRBV6-1; CDR3: CASSLLAKTGDGYTF; DNA: TGTGCCAGCAGTCTGCTGGCTAAGACAGGGGATGGCTACACCTTC
D: -; size: -; J: TRBJ2-1; V: TRBV27; CDR3: CASIRPGDGHNEQFF; DNA: TGTGCCAGCATCCGGCCGGGAGACGGACACAATGAGCAGTTCTTC
D: -; size: -; J: TRBJ1-1; V: TRBV30; CDR3: CAWTGGQSMNTEAFF; DNA: TGTGCCTGGACGGGAGGCCAAAGCATGAACACTGAAGCTTTCTTT
D: -; size: once; J: TRBJ2-7; V: TRBV2; CDR3: CASTDPAGTYEQYF; DNA: TGTGCCAGCACCGACCCGGCCGGGACCTACGAGCAGTACTTC
D: TRBD1; size: -; J: TRBJ2-7; V: TRBV29-1; CDR3: CSVPNRGSGEQYF; DNA: TGCAGCGTTCCTAACAGGGGGAGCGGCGAGCAGTACTTC
D: TRBD1; size: -; J: TRBJ1-1; V: TRBV7-3; CDR3: CASSSGQGAFTEAFF; DNA: TGTGCCAGCAGCTCTGGACAGGGGGCCTTCACTGAAGCTTTCTTT
D: -; size: -; J: TRBJ2-3; V: TRBV10-2; CDR3: CASSESISTDTQYF; DNA: TGCGCCAGCAGTGAGTCGATTTCCACGGATACGCAGTATTTT
D: -; size: medium-sized; J: TRBJ2-2; V: TRBV30; CDR3: CARGGSTGELFF; DNA: TGTGCCAGAGGTGGGAGCACCGGGGAGCTGTTTTTT
D: -; size: -; J: TRBJ1-1; V: TRBV4-1; CDR3: CASSQFDSTAGTEAFF; DNA: TGCGCCAGCAGCCAATTCGACAGCACAGCGGGCACTGAAGCTTTCTTT
D: -; size: -; J: TRBJ1-6; V: TRBV30; CDR3: CAWTAGKSPLHF; DNA: TGTGCCTGGACCGCAGGGAAATCACCCCTCCACTTT
D: TRBD1; size: -; J: TRBJ1-1; V: TRBV5-1; CDR3: CASSSRTGWEAFF; DNA: TGCGCCAGCAGCTCCCGGACAGGGTGGGAAGCTTTCTTT
D: -; size: -; J: TRBJ2-7; V: TRBV27; CDR3: CASSHGGSSYEQYF; DNA: TGTGCCAGCAGTCATGGTGGGAGCTCCTACGAGCAGTACTTC
D: TRBD2; size: -; J: TRBJ2-1; V: TRBV7-9; CDR3: CASSTGLAHLNEQFF; DNA: TGTGCCAGCAGCACAGGACTAGCCCACCTCAATGAGCAGTTCTTC
D: TRBD1; size: -; J: TRBJ1-1; V: TRBV5-3; CDR3: CARSLLTGDTEAFF; DNA: TGTGCCAGAAGCCTCCTTACAGGGGACACTGAAGCTTTCTTT
D: -; size: -; J: TRBJ2-2; V: TRBV11-2; CDR3: CASSPGWGWGTGELFF; DNA: TGTGCCAGCAGCCCCGGGTGGGGCTGGGGCACCGGGGAGCTGTTTTTT
D: -; size: -; J: TRBJ2-3; V: TRBV30; CDR3: CAWSASGGTDTQYF; DNA: TGTGCCTGGAGTGCGTCAGGGGGCACAGATACGCAGTATTTT
D: -; size: -; J: TRBJ2-7; V: TRBV7-9; CDR3: CASSLSGEQYF; DNA: TGTGCCAGCAGCCTTTCTGGCGAGCAGTACTTC
D: -; size: once; J: TRBJ2-7; V: TRBV27; CDR3: CASSSRGLSSYEQYF; DNA: TGTGCCAGCAGTTCCAGGGGCCTGTCCTCCTACGAGCAGTACTTC